This TCR beta chain is drawn from a study of blood T cell repertoires in COVID-19. About the research overall: The samples span acute and convalescent COVID-19 from the United States, Italy and Spain. PBMCs, B-cell-depleted T cells, or T cells were the source of the cDNA or gDNA that made up the material.

Per the original data handling: Using reference gene primer amplification, nucleated cell counts were estimated. Profiled with immunoSEQ multiplex PCR; TCRdb holds only in-frame clones, not every one. V and J calls and clone size are copied from that table; D and trimming were computed from the DNA. The repertoire consists of 85,000 to 100,000 clones, with roughly 77% occurring once and the leading ten covering more than 20%. Trimming removed 6 bases from V and 6 bases from J, with 18 bases in between. Germline CDR1 and CDR2: SEHNR and FQNEAQ (reference sequence). The CDR3 has 15 residues. This clonotype was obtained from a human donor in a cohort sampled during active COVID-19. Specimen: peripheral blood. The V and J genes are TRBV7-9 and TRBJ2-1; D is perhaps TRBD2 (5 bases). The CDR3 DNA reads as TGTGCCAGCAGTTATGACTATTTGGCCTCCAATGAGCAGTTCTTC. Translated: CASSYDYLASNEQFF.